Here is one T cell receptor beta chain with its context. Its specificity is unknown. Each donor was nominally healthy when sampled (though unrecorded immune exposures were likely). The sample is drawn from a study of cytomegalovirus exposure and HLA in healthy donors. Findings and limits, study-wide: Reportedly, cytomegalovirus status was diagnosed with high sensitivity and specificity. The study designated fewer than 200 TCR beta chains cytomegalovirus-associated.

Vbeta (60) and Jbeta (13) primers were used in the PCR. Generated by immunoSEQ multiplex PCR, the TCRdb table keeps only in-frame clones and is missing some. The sample lists under 150,000 clones, about 80% occurring once. What was sequenced was PBMCs. The clonotype originates from a woman aged 45-59 years in good health and CMV-seronegative.

CDR3 nucleotides: TGTGCCAGCAGCCGGCGCGACAGGTTGATTGGCGGGGAGCTGTTTTTT. This codes for CASSRRDRLIGGELFF. The chain recombines TRBV9 with TRBJ2-2; D might be TRBD1 (6 bases). Germline assignment: CDR1 SGDLS and CDR2 YYNGEE. The CDR3 runs 16 residues. The V end was cut by 4 bases, the J end by 7 bases, with 20 bases between.